This record concerns one TCR beta chain sequence. Sequencing used immunoSEQ multiplex PCR; TCRdb keeps in-frame clones, though not all of them. The table shows 250,000 to 300,000 clones, with 87% occurring only once. CDR1 SGHRS and CDR2 YFSETQ come from the germline V gene. Trimming shortened V by 0 bases and J by 4 bases, and 10 bases separated the two germline ends. CDR3 length: 15 amino acids. This sample is drawn from a study of Ad26.COV2.S vaccination and SARS-CoV-2 variants. Overall study: Intramuscular Ad26.COV2.S doses were given once or twice, 56 days apart.

Indicated treatment: some 20 received Ad26.COV2.S at low or high dose, single or two shots; 5 received placebo; per-sample allocation not given. Sampling was performed 63 days after the first vaccine or placebo injection. In the vaccine, an Ad26 vector expressed the SARS-CoV-2 spike of the Wuhan strain. The source of this sequence is a person aged 18-65 years who received the Ad26.COV2.S COVID-19 vaccine or a placebo. The sample in question was peripheral blood, obtained in a trial of Ad26.COV2.S vaccine versus placebo. This chain connects TRBV5-1 to TRBJ1-4, with D perhaps matching TRBD1 (5 bases). Here the CDR3 DNA reads TGCGCCAGCAGCTTGGCCTGGGGGGATAATGAAAAACTGTTTTTT. It codes for CASSLAWGDNEKLFF.